Shown below are 17 T cell receptor beta chains from a single sample sequenced in a study of blood T cells in healthy people across ages. With a J-beta primer mix and a sample-barcoded 5' primer, a second PCR ran about 7 to 12 cycles. TCRdb analysed the 5' RACE reads with MiXCR anew, one entry per CDR3 protein. Of more than 1,400,000 distinct CDR3 sequences in the sample, roughly 40% were seen once. The sequenced sample consisted of blood. Receptor source: a woman between 18 and 29 years old in good health.

The genes are TRBV20-1 and TRBJ2-1; D may correspond to TRBD1 or TRBD2 (5 bases each). The V end lost 6 bases, the J end lost 4 bases, and 10 bases lay between the germline ends. CDR1 DFQATT and CDR2 SNEGSKA come from the germline V gene (reference sequence). The CDR3 runs to 12 residues. The CDR3, as DNA: TGCAGTGCCAGGGAGAAATACAATGAGCAGTTCTTC. Translated, it gives CSAREKYNEQFF.

This clonotype has just a few counts. The chain couples TRBV9 to TRBJ2-1; 11 bases align to TRBD2. J gave up 2 bases and V 3 bases, and 4 bases lay outside the gene matches. The CDR3 totals 16 residues. The V gene's germline CDR1 is SGDLS and CDR2 YYNGEE. CDR3 loop: CASSATSGGTYNEQFF. The CDR3 DNA follows: TGTGCCAGCAGCGCTACTAGCGGGGGCACCTACAATGAGCAGTTCTTC.

This clonotype turned up a few times. V usage is TRBV6-1 and J usage is TRBJ2-1; 10 nucleotides align to TRBD1. The junction had 6 bases not matched to a gene; V was cut back by 5 bases and J by 14 bases. Germline CDR1 is MNHNS and CDR2 is SASEGT. The CDR3 consists of 12 residues. DNA for the CDR3: TGTGCCAGCAGTCCCCAGGACAGGGGGGAGTTCTTC. This codes for CASSPQDRGEFF.

This clonotype was counted between two and nine times. The chain links TRBV28 to TRBJ2-5, with 9 bases identical to TRBD1. The DNA matches TRBJ2-7 better at its end, which makes the J call doubtful. Germline V gene lookup returns CDR1 MDHEN and CDR2 SYDVKM. The CDR3 loop spans 16 amino acids. The CDR3 region has the DNA TGTGCCAGCAGTTTACTCGGGGGGACAGGGAGTGACGAGCAGTACTTC. Protein: CASSLLGGTGSDEQYF.

The V and J genes are TRBV4-1 and TRBJ1-2; D is undetermined. This CDR3 region has 16 residues. Trimming cost V 0 bases and J 4 bases, with 15 bases left between them. Germline values: CDR1 MGHRA, CDR2 YSYEKL. CDR3 protein: CASSQDGQRQGYGYTF. CDR3 DNA sequence: TGCGCCAGCAGCCAAGACGGCCAGAGGCAAGGCTATGGCTACACCTTC.

The chain links TRBV9 to TRBJ1-2; 10 bases align to TRBD1. This CDR3 region has 15 residues. V was clipped by 0 bases and J by 5 bases; unmatched bases: 4. Germline V CDR1 and CDR2: SGDLS, YYNGEE. In DNA form, the CDR3 reads TGTGCCAGCAGCGTAGGGACAGGGGGGGAGTATGGCTACACCTTC. Translation gives CASSVGTGGEYGYTF. The full variable domain, with the rest looked up from reference TRBV9 and TRBJ1-2, is DSGVTQTPKHLITATGQRVTLRCSPRSGDLSVYWYQQSLDQGLQFLIQYYNGEERAKGNILERFSAQQFPDLHSELNLSSLELGDSALYFCASSVGTGGEYGYTFGSGTRLTVV.

In DNA, the CDR3 is TGTGCCAGCAGCTCTCCCCAAGTTGGTCTCGAGCAGTACTTC. Its translation is CASSSPQVGLEQYF. The chain has TRBV5-5 and TRBJ2-7; no firm D call. Germline loops: CDR1 SGHKS, CDR2 YYEKEE (reference sequence). This CDR3 has 14 amino acids. The ends were cut back, 3 bases at V and 6 bases at J, with 16 bases in the middle.

The CDR3 DNA reads TGCAGTGCCCCGGGGGGCGCTGGTAATGAAAAACTGTTTTTT. Encoded protein: CSAPGGAGNEKLFF. J is TRBJ1-4 and V is TRBV20-1, with TRBD1 as a possible D gene (6 bases). Germline V gene data show CDR1 as DFQATT and CDR2 as SNEGSKA (reference sequence). Trimming removed 6 bases at V and 4 bases at J, with 15 bases between. The length of the CDR3 is 14 residues.

This sequence joins TRBV6-6 and TRBJ2-3; D ambiguous. CDR1 is MNHNY and CDR2 is SVGAGI in the germline V gene (reference sequence). Trimming pared 0 bases from V and 2 bases from J, leaving 9 bases between. CDR3 length: 15 amino acids. The CDR3 region has the DNA TGTGCCAGCAGTTACTCGATAACCAACACAGATACGCAGTATTTT. Its translation is CASSYSITNTDTQYF.

The chain recombines TRBV28 with TRBJ2-3; a possible D gene is TRBD1 (6 bases). The germline V and J ends were trimmed by 7 bases and 3 bases, with 14 bases remaining between them. The CDR3 extends over 14 amino acids. The germline CDR1 and CDR2 sequences are MDHEN and SYDVKM. The CDR3 DNA reads TGTGCCAGCACCTGGGGCAGGGGTACAGATACGCAGTATTTT. It yields the protein CASTWGRGTDTQYF.

The chain joins TRBV20-1 to TRBJ2-3; 9 positions agree with TRBD1. This CDR3 is built from 14 residues. The ends lost 5 bases at V and 6 bases at J; junction bases unmatched: 9. Germline CDR1 DFQATT, CDR2 SNEGSKA (reference sequence). The CDR3 DNA is TGCAGTGCTCACAGGGGGCGAGGAACCGATACGCAGTATTTT. Amino acids: CSAHRGRGTDTQYF.

The V and J genes are TRBV3-1 and TRBJ2-2; possibly TRBD2 for D (6 bases). CDR1 LGHDT and CDR2 YNNKEL come from the germline V gene (reference sequence). Trimming stripped 1 base from V and 6 bases from J, with 9 bases between. The CDR3 loop spans 14 amino acids. In DNA, the CDR3 is TGTGCCAGCAGCCAAGGGACTAAGGCCGGGGAGCTGTTTTTT. It specifies CASSQGTKAGELFF.

The chain has TRBV4-1 and TRBJ2-3, with 14 bases matching TRBD2. Germline assignment: CDR1 MGHRA and CDR2 YSYEKL. The length of the CDR3 is 18 residues. The ends lost 4 bases at V and 4 bases at J; junction bases unmatched: 10. CDR3 amino acids: CASSPGLAGAGEADTQYF. The CDR3 DNA sequence: TGCGCCAGCAGCCCGGGACTAGCGGGGGCCGGGGAGGCAGATACGCAGTATTTT.

The CDR3 spells CASSLVYVRQDTYEQYF. The CDR3 DNA is TGTGCCAGCAGCTTAGTTTATGTGAGACAGGATACCTACGAGCAGTACTTC. J is TRBJ2-7 and V is TRBV7-8; D might be TRBD1 (6 bases). V dropped 1 base and J dropped 2 bases, with 18 bases sitting between them. CDR1 is SGHVS, CDR2 FQNEAQ, per germline. The CDR3 is made up of 17 amino acids.

The chain combines TRBV21-1 with TRBJ2-1; the D call in the table, TRBD1, was not verified against the DNA. TRBV21-1 is marked as a pseudogene. This CDR3 is built from 16 residues. Written as DNA, the CDR3 is TGTGCCAGCAGCAAATCGGGGCAGGGGGCGAGTAATGAGCAGTTCTTC. It codes for CASSKSGQGASNEQFF.

This clonotype was seen more than once but under ten times. The chain carries TRBV2 and TRBJ1-2, with a weak D call TRBD1 (6 bases). The V and J ends lost 6 bases and 3 bases respectively, with 11 bases between them. Per the germline V gene, CDR1 is SNHLY and CDR2 is FYNNEI. The CDR3 extends over 13 amino acids. CDR3 in amino acids: CASSSGGYYGYTF. As DNA, the CDR3 is TGTGCCAGCAGCTCCGGGGGCTACTATGGCTACACCTTC.

This chain connects TRBV4-2 to TRBJ2-1, with 11 nucleotides matching TRBD2. Germline V gives CDR1 LGHNA, CDR2 YNFKEQ. This CDR3 is built from 17 residues. V shed 2 bases, J shed 7 bases, and the junction held 10 bases outside the gene matches. The CDR3 loop reads CASSQRSGGAVLNEQFF. The CDR3 DNA reads TGTGCCAGCAGCCAACGTAGCGGGGGGGCTGTACTTAATGAGCAGTTCTTC.